This T cell receptor (beta chain) emerged from a study of OX40 agonist ivuxolimab in advanced cancers. Across the whole study: Patients assigned to dose escalation were diagnosed with hepatocellular carcinoma, melanoma, renal cell or head and neck cancer. Those enrolled were 82.7% male, with a mean age of 60 years and ages from roughly 20 to 85. Overall study findings and caveats: Antigen specificity remained undetermined for the expanded peripheral T cells.

V shed 6 bases, J shed 3 bases, and the junction held 5 bases outside the gene matches. The germline V gene has CDR1 SGHVS and CDR2 FNYEAQ. The CDR3 sequence is 14 residues long. About this clone itself: No antigen is known for it.

Libraries were prepared by immunoSEQ multiplex PCR; TCRdb keeps only in-frame clonotypes and omits some of them. The top ten hold about 29% of the sample, which has more than 25,000 clones, 65% to 80% seen once. The chain combines TRBV7-6 with TRBJ2-7; 10 nucleotides align to TRBD2. The sample consisted of CD4+ or CD8+ T cells sorted from blood, taken in a trial of the OX40 agonist ivuxolimab. The sequence derives from an adult with an advanced solid tumor such as melanoma, head and neck, liver or kidney cancer. The CDR3 here is CASSSSGSYYEQYF. DNA for the CDR3: TGTGCCAGCAGTTCTAGCGGGAGTTACTACGAGCAGTACTTC.